These 24 T cell receptor beta chains originate from one sample sequenced in a study of control samples from healthy donors and cancer patients. Libraries were prepared by immunoSEQ multiplex PCR; TCRdb keeps only in-frame clonotypes and omits some of them. The table lists 130,000 or so clones, over 75% of them singletons, with about 3.2% in the top ten. Sequencing was done on a sample of blood. Receptors originate from a man over 45 in good health.

This chain's CDR3 is CASSGTGDTGELFF. The CDR3 DNA reads TGTGCCAGCAGCGGCACAGGGGACACCGGGGAGCTGTTTTTT. The chain couples TRBV9 to TRBJ2-2, with 7 nucleotides matching TRBD1. CDR1 and CDR2 (germline): SGDLS, YYNGEE. The trim removed 3 bases at V and 3 bases at J, leaving 2 bases unmatched. This CDR3 contains 14 residues.

CDR3 nucleotide sequence: TGCGCCAGCAGCCTAACTCAACAGGGCTTGAACACTGAAGCTTTCTTT. Protein sequence: CASSLTQQGLNTEAFF. This sequence joins TRBV4-1 and TRBJ1-1; tentative D call: TRBD1 (6 bases). Germline CDR1 and CDR2: MGHRA and YSYEKL. This CDR3 has 16 amino acids. With 4 bases removed from V and 0 bases from J, the gap between germline ends came to 15 bases.

The chain combines TRBV5-4 with TRBJ1-6, with TRBD1 matching over 9 bases. V shed 4 bases, J shed 14 bases, and the junction held 13 bases outside the gene matches. From germline, CDR1 is SGHNT and CDR2 YYREEE (reference sequence). This CDR3 spans 15 amino acids. The CDR3 sequence is CASSLGTGTVGTLHF. The CDR3, as DNA: TGTGCCAGCAGCCTGGGGACAGGGACAGTTGGCACCCTCCACTTT.

The V and J genes are TRBV9 and TRBJ2-5; possible D gene TRBD2, 7 bases. CDR3 length: 15 residues. The germline V and J ends were trimmed by 1 base and 1 base, with 11 bases remaining between them. In germline, CDR1 is SGDLS, CDR2 YYNGEE. CDR3 residues: CASSVNGGPQETQYF. DNA of the CDR3: TGTGCCAGCAGCGTAAACGGGGGGCCCCAAGAGACCCAGTACTTC.

The chain carries TRBV27 and TRBJ1-2; D is unclear. Germline lookup yields CDR1 MNHEY and CDR2 SMNVEV (reference sequence). The CDR3 covers 14 residues. V lost 5 bases, J lost 5 bases, and 15 bases lay in between. CDR3 amino acids: CASSKKSPEYGYTF. The CDR3 nucleotides are TGTGCCAGCAGTAAGAAGTCGCCGGAGTATGGCTACACCTTC.

The chain links TRBV7-9 to TRBJ1-4; D not certain. Germline V CDR1 and CDR2: SEHNR, FQNEAQ (reference sequence). Trimming removed 5 bases at V and 5 bases at J, with 6 bases between. The CDR3 has 12 residues. The CDR3 coding sequence is TGTGCCAGCAGCCCGCCCAATGAAAAACTGTTTTTT. It translates to CASSPPNEKLFF. The whole variable domain, filled in from reference TRBV7-9 and TRBJ1-4, reads DTGVSQNPRHKITKRGQNVTFRCDPISEHNRLYWYRQTLGQGPEFLTYFQNEAQLEKSRLLSDRFSAERPKGSFSTLEIQRTEQGDSAMYLCASSPPNEKLFFGSGTQLSVL.

The chain uses TRBV7-8 and TRBJ1-4, with a possible D match to TRBD1 (6 bases). Per germline, CDR1 SGHVS and CDR2 FQNEAQ. CDR3 length: 15 amino acids. V dropped 4 bases and J dropped 5 bases, with 14 bases sitting between them. The CDR3 is CASSYSGALNEKLFF. The CDR3 nucleotides read TGTGCCAGCAGCTACTCAGGGGCCTTGAATGAAAAACTGTTTTTT.

This chain connects TRBV6-5 to TRBJ2-1; TRBD1 might be the D (5 bases). The CDR3 totals 13 residues. V was cut by 8 bases and J by 6 bases, with 14 bases left in between. CDR1 is MNHEY and CDR2 is SVGAGI in the germline V gene. The CDR3 DNA follows: TGTGCCAGCGGGCAAGGGGCACCCAATGAGCAGTTCTTC. Its translation: CASGQGAPNEQFF.

The V gene is TRBV11-2, the J gene TRBJ2-1, with 14 bases fitting TRBD2. Germline-derived CDR1 and CDR2 are SGHAT and FQNNGV. The junction had 10 bases not matched to a gene; V was cut back by 4 bases and J by 8 bases. This CDR3 is built from 17 residues. The CDR3 region has the DNA TGTGCCAGCAGCTCCAGGACTAGCGGGGGGATCGCGGATGAGCAGTTCTTC. Translated: CASSSRTSGGIADEQFF.

For this clone: The sample holds other DNA sequences that translate to the same CDR3. V is TRBV28 and J is TRBJ1-2, with D tentatively TRBD1 (5 bases). The V end lost 3 bases, the J end lost 0 bases, and 11 bases lay between the germline ends. Germline-derived CDR1 and CDR2 are MDHEN and SYDVKM. This CDR3 contains 15 residues. The CDR3 spells CASSLASGSNYGYTF. CDR3 nucleotide sequence: TGTGCCAGCAGTTTGGCTTCAGGGTCTAACTATGGCTACACCTTC.

The V and J genes are TRBV12-3 or TRBV12-4 and TRBJ2-3; D call uncertain. The CDR3 extends over 12 amino acids. Trimming removed 5 bases from V and 0 bases from J, with 3 bases in between. This chain's CDR3 is CASSASTDTQYF. The CDR3 DNA is TGTGCCAGCAGTGCTAGCACAGATACGCAGTATTTT.

This rearrangement joins TRBV5-1 to TRBJ1-6; no reliable D call. Germline CDR1 is SGHRS and CDR2 is YFSETQ. With 2 bases removed from V and 7 bases from J, the gap between germline ends came to 19 bases. This CDR3 contains 17 residues. The CDR3 is CASSFGTPGAYNSPLHF. CDR3 sequence (DNA): TGCGCCAGCAGCTTTGGCACCCCAGGCGCATACAATTCACCCCTCCACTTT.

The V gene is TRBV7-2, the J gene TRBJ1-4; the match to TRBD1 covers 7 bases. The V segment lost 4 bases and the J segment 4 bases; nucleotides outside the gene matches: 3. This CDR3 region has 14 residues. Germline CDR1 is SGHTA and CDR2 is FQGNSA. CDR3 in DNA: TGTGCCAGCAGCTCGCAGGGGGGTAATGAAAAACTGTTTTTT. Translated, it gives CASSSQGGNEKLFF.

V is TRBV6-1 and J is TRBJ2-3; D remains unclear. The length of the CDR3 is 14 residues. V lost 2 bases to trimming and J lost 6 bases, with 12 bases between them. The germline V gene has CDR1 MNHNS and CDR2 SASEGT. As DNA, the CDR3 is TGTGCCAGCAGTGAATCTCCGAGTCATGATACGCAGTATTTT. The encoded protein is CASSESPSHDTQYF.

V is TRBV11-3 and J is TRBJ1-4; D is uncertain. Trimming removed 5 bases at V and 5 bases at J, with 9 bases between. CDR3 length: 13 residues. Germline values: CDR1 SGHNT, CDR2 YENEEA. In DNA, the CDR3 is TGTGCCAGCAGCCAGTTTGGAAATGAAAAACTGTTTTTT. Protein: CASSQFGNEKLFF.

The V gene is TRBV13, the J gene TRBJ2-7, with D uncertain. Looked up from germline, CDR1 is PRHDT and CDR2 is FYEKMQ (reference sequence). V dropped 5 bases and J dropped 7 bases, with 12 bases sitting between them. This CDR3 has 12 amino acids. The CDR3 is CASSPGRSEQYF. For the CDR3, the DNA is TGTGCCAGCAGCCCCGGTAGGTCGGAGCAGTACTTC.

The CDR3: CATSRGRTGIGTDTQYF. The CDR3 nucleotides read TGTGCCACCAGCAGGGGGAGGACAGGGATAGGCACAGATACGCAGTATTTT. The V gene is TRBV15, the J gene TRBJ2-3; 8 nucleotides align to TRBD1. Trimming took 3 bases from V and 1 from J; bases not matched to a gene: 9. This CDR3 is 17 amino acids long. Germline V gene data show CDR1 as LNHNV and CDR2 as YYDKDF (reference sequence).

The V gene is TRBV5-1, the J gene TRBJ2-2, with D hard to call. V was pared by 2 bases and J by 1 base, with 15 bases between. Per the germline V gene, CDR1 is SGHRS and CDR2 is YFSETQ. The CDR3 loop spans 17 amino acids. The CDR3 protein is CASSLSFVVLNTGELFF. The CDR3 DNA reads as TGCGCCAGCAGCTTAAGCTTCGTGGTCCTGAACACCGGGGAGCTGTTTTTT.

J is TRBJ1-4 and V is TRBV30; 8 nucleotides match TRBD1. Germline V gene data show CDR1 as GTSNPN and CDR2 as SVGIG (reference sequence). CDR3 size: 11 residues. Trimming cost V 7 bases and J 10 bases; bases outside gene matches: 5. This chain's CDR3 is CASDTGGKLFF. CDR3 nucleotide sequence: TGTGCCTCTGACACAGGGGGAAAACTGTTTTTT.

The gene calls are TRBV6-6 and TRBJ1-1, with 9 nucleotides matching TRBD1. Germline V lookup: CDR1 MNHNY, CDR2 SVGAGI (reference sequence). Losses at the gene ends were 4 bases for V and 2 bases for J; bases not matched to a gene: 2. The CDR3 sequence is 14 residues long. CDR3 in amino acids: CASSSTGGNTEAFF. CDR3 bases: TGTGCCAGCAGTTCGACAGGGGGAAACACTGAAGCTTTCTTT.

The genes are TRBV10-3 and TRBJ2-6; 9 bases align to TRBD1. Trimming cost V 0 bases and J 0 bases; bases outside gene matches: 0. Per the germline V gene, CDR1 is ENHRY and CDR2 is SYGVKD. There are 17 residues in the CDR3. CDR3 sequence reads: CAISESTGGSGANVLTF. As DNA, the CDR3 is TGTGCCATCAGTGAGTCGACAGGGGGCTCTGGGGCCAACGTCCTGACTTTC.

The rearrangement links TRBV5-1 to TRBJ2-7, with TRBD1 matching 7 bases. Germline V gene data show CDR1 as SGHRS and CDR2 as YFSETQ. The CDR3 is 13 residues long. V was pared by 4 bases and J by 6 bases, with 7 bases of the junction left unmatched. Here the CDR3 DNA reads TGCGCCAGCAGCCCCCTGACAGGGTTCGAGCAGTACTTC. Translated: CASSPLTGFEQYF.

This clone is labeled medium-sized. An end of the junction does not agree with germline; a read error may underlie this. The V gene is TRBV7-8, the J gene TRBJ2-1; 10 bases agree with TRBD2. This CDR3 has 15 residues. In germline, CDR1 is SGHVS, CDR2 FQNEAQ. CDR3 in DNA: TGTGCCAGCAGCCTAGCGGGGGCCATGGGGCATGAGCAGTTCTTC. It codes for CASSLAGAMGHEQFF.

The chain carries TRBV18 and TRBJ2-5, with 7 bases aligning to TRBD2. The CDR3 extends over 15 amino acids. CDR1 and CDR2 (germline): KGHSH, LQKENI. The V and J ends lost 3 bases and 1 base, in that order; junction bases with no gene match: 5. The CDR3 nucleotides are TGTGCCAGCTCACCCCTGAGCGGGGCCCAAGAGACCCAGTACTTC. This encodes CASSPLSGAQETQYF.